The rows below give T cell receptor beta chains drawn from one sample of a study of T cell responses to AZD1222 COVID-19 vaccine. TCRdb's copy holds only in-frame clones and misses some; the assay was immunoSEQ multiplex PCR. The sample shows more than 95,000 clones, about 92% of them seen only once. The sample consisted of peripheral blood, taken on day 0 of AZD1222 vaccination. The source is an adult in good health. CDR3s include the opening cysteine and the closing phenylalanine or tryptophan. A D gene is named only where the DNA matches it firmly. The size of a clone is reported for some rows only, either as once, few or many, or as a class for expanded clones.

j_call clone_size v_call d_call cdr3_aa cdr3_nt
TRBJ1-2 NA TRBV11-2 NA CASSLGTNYGYTF TGTGCCAGCAGCTTAGGAACCAACTATGGCTACACCTTC
TRBJ2-7 NA TRBV11-1 NA CASSFTTGYEQYF TGTGCCAGCAGCTTCACCACAGGGTACGAGCAGTACTTC
TRBJ2-1 NA TRBV5-1 TRBD2 CASSLTSGSYNEQFF TGCGCCAGCAGCTTGACTAGCGGCTCCTACAATGAGCAGTTCTTC
TRBJ2-1 NA TRBV28 NA CASSFRRAYNEQFF TGTGCCAGCAGTTTCAGGCGGGCCTACAATGAGCAGTTCTTC
TRBJ2-7 NA TRBV6-5 TRBD1 CASSNRDRGRREQYF TGTGCCAGCAGTAACCGAGACAGGGGGCGCAGGGAGCAGTACTTC
TRBJ2-2 NA TRBV5-1 TRBD2 CASRGDTGELFF TGCGCCAGCCGGGGGGACACCGGGGAGCTGTTTTTT
TRBJ1-5 NA TRBV7-8 NA CASRLGASNQPQHF TGTGCCAGCAGGCTCGGTGCAAGCAATCAGCCCCAGCATTTT
TRBJ1-5 NA TRBV18 TRBD1 CASSPGQGLNQPQHF TGTGCCAGCTCACCCGGACAGGGGCTTAATCAGCCCCAGCATTTT
TRBJ1-1 few TRBV18 NA CASSLTTVPNTEAFF TGTGCCAGCTCACTAACGACAGTCCCGAACACTGAAGCTTTCTTT
TRBJ1-2 NA TRBV19 NA CASSIRRGDYGYTF TGTGCCAGTAGTATAAGAAGGGGCGACTATGGCTACACCTTC
TRBJ1-2 NA TRBV19 TRBD1 CASSIAGTGGAYGYTF TGTGCCAGTAGTATCGCCGGGACAGGGGGCGCATATGGCTACACCTTC
TRBJ1-2 NA TRBV16 TRBD1 CASSQSNRGYYGYTF TGTGCCAGCAGCCAATCCAACAGGGGGTACTATGGCTACACCTTC
TRBJ2-1 once TRBV12-2 NA CASRLYQTSGDYNEQFF TGTGCAAGTCGCTTATATCAGACTAGCGGGGATTACAATGAGCAGTTCTTC
TRBJ1-2 NA TRBV5-1 NA CASTDQGRGYTF TGCGCCAGCACCGACCAAGGGCGTGGCTACACCTTC
TRBJ2-1 NA TRBV12-3/TRBV12-4 NA CASSLTYNEQFF TGTGCCAGCAGTTTAACTTACAATGAGCAGTTCTTC
TRBJ2-2 NA TRBV27 NA CASTFRVLGAWGTRPTGELFF TGTGCCAGCACCTTTCGGGTCCTGGGGGCCTGGGGGACACGTCCCACCGGGGAGCTGTTTTTT
TRBJ1-6 NA TRBV2 TRBD1 CASSDRDSAHSPLHF TGTGCCAGCAGCGACCGGGACAGTGCTCATTCACCCCTCCACTTT
TRBJ2-3 NA TRBV27 NA CASSFDRLATDTQYF TGTGCCAGCAGTTTTGATCGGCTGGCCACAGATACGCAGTATTTT
TRBJ1-3 NA TRBV19 TRBD1 CASTHRGVEDSGNTIYF TGTGCCAGTACCCACAGGGGGGTCGAGGACTCTGGAAACACCATATATTTT
TRBJ2-2 once TRBV29-1 NA CSVGNRLNTGELFF TGCAGCGTTGGAAACAGATTGAACACCGGGGAGCTGTTTTTT
TRBJ1-6 once TRBV29-1 NA CSVRFDKSSYNSPLHF TGCAGCGTCCGCTTTGACAAAAGCTCCTATAATTCACCCCTCCACTTT
TRBJ2-1 NA TRBV19 NA CASSIRGKGEQFF TGTGCCAGTAGTATACGGGGAAAGGGTGAGCAGTTCTTC
TRBJ1-1 NA TRBV9 NA CASSVGGAVNTEAFF TGTGCCAGCAGCGTAGGGGGGGCAGTGAACACTGAAGCTTTCTTT
TRBJ1-3 once TRBV11-2 NA CASSPTDGSGNTIYF TGTGCCAGCAGCCCCACGGACGGCTCTGGAAACACCATATATTTT
TRBJ1-2 NA TRBV12-3/TRBV12-4 NA CASSLTERYGYTF TGTGCCAGCAGTCTAACAGAGCGCTATGGCTACACCTTC
TRBJ1-5 NA TRBV5-1 NA CASSSGGGNQPQHF TGCGCCAGCAGCTCCGGGGGGGGGAATCAGCCCCAGCATTTT
TRBJ2-3 NA TRBV6-4 NA CASSESGDTDTQYF TGTGCCAGCAGTGAATCGGGAGACACAGATACGCAGTATTTT
TRBJ1-3 NA TRBV30 NA CAWRTASGNTIYF TGTGCCTGGAGGACAGCCTCTGGAAACACCATATATTTT
TRBJ1-6 NA TRBV2 NA CASSTNNSPLHF TGTGCCAGCAGTACCAATAATTCACCCCTCCACTTT
TRBJ1-3 NA TRBV18 NA CASSPRGSLSGNTIYF TGTGCCAGCTCACCACGGGGCAGCCTCTCTGGAAACACCATATATTTT
TRBJ1-3 NA TRBV14 NA CASSQVGNTIYF TGTGCCAGCAGCCAAGTCGGAAACACCATATATTTT
TRBJ1-5 NA TRBV6-1 NA CASSEGTGRNQPQHF TGTGCCAGCAGCGAAGGGACGGGCCGCAATCAGCCCCAGCATTTT
TRBJ2-7 NA TRBV7-8 NA CASSFVTDPNEQYF TGTGCCAGCAGCTTCGTAACCGACCCCAACGAGCAGTACTTC
TRBJ2-2 NA TRBV11-2 NA CASSSHLIGGELFF TGTGCCAGCAGCAGCCACCTTATCGGGGGGGAGCTGTTTTTT
TRBJ1-4 NA TRBV6-2/TRBV6-3 NA CASSYSGTKVF TGTGCCAGCAGTTACTCCGGGACAAAGGTTTTT
TRBJ1-2 NA TRBV27 TRBD1 CATLPGQGIYGYTF TGTGCCACCCTACCGGGACAGGGGATCTATGGCTACACCTTC
TRBJ1-6 NA TRBV5-1 NA CASSLAQGNSPLHF TGCGCCAGCAGCTTGGCCCAGGGTAATTCACCCCTCCACTTT
TRBJ2-1 once TRBV28 NA CASSLVYNEQFF TGTGCCAGCAGTTTAGTTTACAATGAGCAGTTCTTC
TRBJ1-1 NA TRBV2 NA CASRRELNTEAFF TGTGCCAGCAGGCGAGAATTGAACACTGAAGCTTTCTTT
TRBJ2-7 NA TRBV6-6 NA CASSQVGRSHEQYF TGTGCCAGCAGCCAAGTAGGGCGGTCCCACGAGCAGTACTTC
TRBJ1-1 once TRBV19 TRBD1 CASTNAGQDTEAFF TGTGCCAGTACTAACGCGGGACAGGACACTGAAGCTTTCTTT
TRBJ1-2 NA TRBV7-9 NA CASSLEPVGYTF TGTGCCAGCAGCTTAGAGCCGGTTGGCTACACCTTC
TRBJ2-3 NA TRBV6-4 TRBD2 CASSEGTSGTDTQYF TGTGCCAGCAGTGAGGGGACTAGCGGGACAGATACGCAGTATTTT
TRBJ2-7 NA TRBV7-8 NA CASSPARSLYEQYF TGTGCCAGCAGCCCAGCCCGGAGCCTGTACGAGCAGTACTTC
TRBJ2-2 once TRBV5-4 TRBD1 CASSPGTDYTGELFF TGTGCCAGCAGCCCTGGGACAGATTACACCGGGGAGCTGTTTTTT
TRBJ2-4 few TRBV11-2 NA CATRLRGQGGNIQYF TGTGCCACCCGACTACGGGGGCAGGGGGGGAACATTCAGTACTTC
TRBJ2-2 NA TRBV7-4 TRBD2 CASSLALRAGGPNTGELFF TGTGCCAGCAGCTTAGCCCTTCGGGCGGGAGGGCCGAACACCGGGGAGCTGTTTTTT
TRBJ1-1 NA TRBV28 NA CASRSSTGNTEAFF TGTGCCAGCAGATCCTCTACAGGGAACACTGAAGCTTTCTTT
TRBJ2-2 NA TRBV2 TRBD2 CASSREGNTGELFF TGTGCCAGCTCACGGGAGGGGAACACCGGGGAGCTGTTTTTT
TRBJ1-2 once TRBV27 NA CASSQGPFGNYGYTF TGTGCCAGCAGTCAGGGGCCATTCGGAAACTATGGCTACACCTTC
TRBJ2-7 NA TRBV21-1 NA CASSSRWFPNSYEQYF TGTGCCAGCAGCTCAAGGTGGTTCCCCAACTCCTACGAGCAGTACTTC
TRBJ2-7 NA TRBV7-8 NA CASSLHLGDEQYF TGTGCCAGCAGCTTACACTTAGGAGACGAGCAGTACTTC